The clone carrying this T cell receptor beta chain was seen only a few times. This CDR3 contains 17 residues. Between the trimmed V and J ends, which lost 4 bases and 5 bases, there was a span of 20 bases. The V gene's germline CDR1 is LNHDA and CDR2 SQIVND (reference sequence). The record originates from a study of PD-1 blockade in mismatch repair-deficient tumors. Libraries were prepared by immunoSEQ multiplex PCR; TCRdb keeps only in-frame clonotypes and omits some of them. The sample carries approximately 40,000 clones, 75% to 85% recorded once. TCR sequencing covered three patients who responded to pembrolizumab.

This specimen consisted of peripheral blood, obtained 4 weeks after starting pembrolizumab. The chain combines TRBV19 with TRBJ2-2; perhaps TRBD1 as D (6 bases). This receptor was taken from an adult with mismatch repair-deficient cancer. CDR3: CASSSPIGRGSTGELFF. The CDR3 nucleotides read TGTGCCAGTAGTAGCCCGATCGGCAGGGGATCTACCGGGGAGCTGTTTTTT.